This T cell receptor (beta chain) was observed in a study of blood T cell repertoires in COVID-19. Losses at the gene ends were 3 bases for V and 4 bases for J; bases not matched to a gene: 6. CDR3 length equals 16 residues. In germline, CDR1 is SGHRS, CDR2 YFSETQ. Assay used: immunoSEQ multiplex PCR; TCRdb lists only in-frame clones, some missing. The sample carries 150,000 to 200,000 clones, around 83% recorded once. This clone was counted only a few times. Specimen: peripheral blood. The receptor's source is a woman aged 65 to 85 with COVID-19, enrolled during active disease. The chain links TRBV5-1 to TRBJ2-7; 14 bases match TRBD2. The CDR3, as DNA: TGCGCCAGCAGCTCGGGGACTAGCGGGAGAGTATACGAGCAGTACTTC. Amino acid sequence: CASSSGTSGRVYEQYF.